Here is one T cell receptor (beta chain) with its context. These data come from a study of CD8+ T cells in alopecia areata. Study-level information: Patients received oral tofacitinib, 5 to 10 mg twice daily, for moderate-to-severe alopecia areata. For treated patients, severity scores reflected the percentage of scalp area affected.

Reverse transcribed after extraction, RNA yielded cDNA as the sequencing template. Using immunoSEQ multiplex PCR, the repertoire was profiled, and TCRdb retains in-frame clones only, with some absent. In the table there are approximately 210,000 clones, approximately 65% of which are singletons. The treatment is: oral pan-JAK inhibitor, 5-10 mg twice daily. The sample was CD4+ T cells sorted from blood, taken at approximately week 42, from a patient treated with tofacitinib. The sequence was obtained from a human donor with alopecia areata.

The CDR3 DNA reads as TGTGCCTTAAACCGGGACGGAGGATACGAGCAGTACTTC. Translating it yields CALNRDGGYEQYF. V and J are TRBV30 and TRBJ2-7; D assignment may be TRBD1 or TRBD2 (5 bases each). The CDR3 extends over 13 amino acids. Germline V gene data show CDR1 as GTSNPN and CDR2 as SVGIG (reference sequence). With 7 bases removed from V and 4 bases from J, the gap between germline ends came to 17 bases.